One sample yielded the 31 T cell receptor beta chains listed below, sequenced in a study of T cell responses to AZD1222 COVID-19 vaccine. Profiling relied on immunoSEQ multiplex PCR, and the TCRdb table lists in-frame clones only, not all of them. The data contain 110,000 to 150,000 clones, roughly nine tenths of them singletons. This specimen was peripheral blood, taken on day 0 of AZD1222 vaccination. Every receptor here comes from an adult in good health.

This clone was counted between two and nine times. The chain employs TRBV28 and TRBJ1-1; D is perhaps TRBD1 (5 bases). Deletions cut 6 bases from V and 2 bases from J, with 13 bases between. Germline V gene data show CDR1 as MDHEN and CDR2 as SYDVKM. There are 14 residues in the CDR3. CDR3 sequence: CASSWGVLNTEAFF. The CDR3 DNA sequence: TGTGCCAGCAGCTGGGGGGTATTAAACACTGAAGCTTTCTTT.

The rearrangement uses TRBV9 and TRBJ2-2; possibly TRBD1 for D (6 bases). Trimming removed 4 bases from V and 5 bases from J, with 12 bases in between. CDR3 length: 14 amino acids. Germline loops: CDR1 SGDLS, CDR2 YYNGEE. The CDR3 here is CASSSGTPTGELFF. The CDR3 DNA is TGTGCCAGCAGCTCCGGGACACCTACCGGGGAGCTGTTTTTT.

The chain links TRBV5-4 to TRBJ1-2, with 7 bases matching TRBD1. V was pared by 0 bases and J by 8 bases, with 7 bases of the junction left unmatched. This CDR3 spans 14 amino acids. Germline CDR1 is SGHNT and CDR2 is YYREEE (reference sequence). The DNA of the CDR3 is TGTGCCAGCAGCTTGGAGACAGGGAAATTAGGCTACACCTTC. Its translation is CASSLETGKLGYTF.

The CDR3 sequence is CASSLYGITGSGQPQHF. The CDR3 nucleotides are TGTGCCAGCAGTTTATATGGGATAACGGGTAGTGGTCAGCCCCAGCATTTT. The chain recombines TRBV27 with TRBJ1-5; D remains unclear. Trimming stripped 1 base from V and 6 bases from J, with 19 bases between. Germline V CDR1 and CDR2: MNHEY, SMNVEV (reference sequence). This CDR3 has 17 amino acids.

The rearrangement links TRBV7-8 to TRBJ1-2; possibly TRBD1 for D (5 bases). Trimming removed 4 bases from V and 6 bases from J, with 30 bases in between. The CDR3 is made up of 19 amino acids. The germline V gene has CDR1 SGHVS and CDR2 FQNEAQ. DNA for the CDR3: TGTGCCAGCAGCTCTAAATCCCGTTCTTGGAGCCGGGGGGAGGATGGCTACACCTTC. It yields the protein CASSSKSRSWSRGEDGYTF.

The chain links TRBV5-5 to TRBJ1-2; D unresolved. V shed 2 bases and J shed 7 bases, with 21 bases lying between them. This CDR3 is 16 amino acids long. Germline V lookup: CDR1 SGHKS, CDR2 YYEKEE (reference sequence). The CDR3 DNA sequence: TGTGCCAGCAGCTTTGGACTCCGGCAGGCCGGACGTGGCTACACCTTC. It specifies CASSFGLRQAGRGYTF.

The J gene is TRBJ1-2, the V gene TRBV18; D gene uncertain. Germline V gene sequence: CDR1 KGHSH, CDR2 LQKENI. Trimming shortened V by 2 bases and J by 7 bases, and 11 bases separated the two germline ends. The CDR3 has 13 amino acids. This CDR3 reads CASSPNSLGGYTF. The CDR3 DNA follows: TGTGCCAGCTCACCAAACAGTCTCGGTGGCTACACCTTC.

The chain links TRBV9 to TRBJ2-1, with D perhaps matching TRBD2 (5 bases). CDR1 is SGDLS and CDR2 is YYNGEE in the germline V gene. Trimming shortened V by 0 bases and J by 4 bases, and 5 bases separated the two germline ends. This CDR3 is 13 amino acids long. The CDR3 DNA sequence: TGTGCCAGCAGCGTAGGGACTTACAATGAGCAGTTCTTC. Amino acids: CASSVGTYNEQFF.

The gene calls are TRBV4-2 and TRBJ1-2; 8 bases fit TRBD1. The CDR3 is 17 residues long. With V trimmed by 6 bases and J by 0 bases, 12 bases remained unmatched. Germline V CDR1 and CDR2: LGHNA, YNFKEQ. The CDR3 bases are TGTGCCAGCAGGTCCTGGGACAGGCTTTTTCCTAACTATGGCTACACCTTC. The encoded protein is CASRSWDRLFPNYGYTF.

The V gene is TRBV13, the J gene TRBJ2-7; D is perhaps TRBD1 or TRBD2 (5 bases each). Germline CDR1 reads PRHDT; CDR2 reads FYEKMQ (reference sequence). V dropped 5 bases and J dropped 4 bases, with 15 bases sitting between them. This CDR3 has 14 residues. The CDR3 reads CASSRGPGNYEQYF. The CDR3 coding sequence is TGTGCCAGCAGCCGGGGCCCCGGGAATTACGAGCAGTACTTC.

The chain links TRBV5-1 to TRBJ1-3; 8 bases are shared with TRBD1. Looked up from germline, CDR1 is SGHRS and CDR2 is YFSETQ. The CDR3 sequence is 18 residues long. V trimming: 0 bases; J trimming: 0 bases; junction bases outside the gene matches: 8. This chain's CDR3 is CASSLGGTGFRSGNTIYF. The CDR3 nucleotides are TGCGCCAGCAGCTTGGGGGGGACAGGATTTCGCTCTGGAAACACCATATATTTT.

The sample holds a few counts of this clone. The chain employs TRBV2 and TRBJ2-2; tentative D call: TRBD2 (5 bases). V was cut by 3 bases and J by 7 bases, with 24 bases left in between. The CDR3 is made up of 18 amino acids. Germline lookup yields CDR1 SNHLY and CDR2 FYNNEI. Here the CDR3 reads CASSEEPVFFWAGGELFF. DNA of the CDR3: TGTGCCAGCAGTGAGGAGCCAGTGTTTTTTTGGGCGGGCGGGGAGCTGTTTTTT.

The J gene is TRBJ1-6, the V gene TRBV28, with D maybe TRBD1 (5 bases). This CDR3 has 16 amino acids. V dropped 3 bases and J dropped 10 bases, with 19 bases sitting between them. Germline V gene data show CDR1 as MDHEN and CDR2 as SYDVKM. Here the CDR3 reads CASSFRSGATSSPLHF. In DNA form, the CDR3 reads TGTGCCAGCAGTTTTCGCAGTGGGGCGACAAGCTCACCCCTCCACTTT.

V gene TRBV14 combines with J gene TRBJ2-7; 10 bases align to TRBD2. Germline V gene lookup returns CDR1 SGHDN and CDR2 FVKESK. This CDR3 is 17 amino acids long. The V and J ends lost 4 bases and 3 bases, in that order; junction bases with no gene match: 12. The CDR3 DNA follows: TGTGCCAGCAGCCCCAGTTTCTGGACTAGCGGACTCTACGAGCAGTACTTC. Its translation is CASSPSFWTSGLYEQYF.

The chain joins TRBV2 to TRBJ2-5; D unclear. The ends were cut back, 3 bases at V and 5 bases at J, with 13 bases in the middle. CDR3 length: 14 amino acids. Germline-derived CDR1 and CDR2 are SNHLY and FYNNEI. The CDR3 sequence is CASSETYPGETQYF. The DNA of the CDR3 is TGTGCCAGCAGTGAGACCTACCCTGGGGAGACCCAGTACTTC.

The V gene is TRBV7-9, the J gene TRBJ1-1; 10 bases fit TRBD1. The ends lost 5 bases at V and 4 bases at J; junction bases unmatched: 4. This CDR3 is built from 14 residues. From germline, CDR1 is SEHNR and CDR2 FQNEAQ (reference sequence). CDR3 residues: CASSPGQGFTEAFF. CDR3 DNA: TGTGCCAGCAGCCCGGGACAGGGGTTCACTGAAGCTTTCTTT.

The CDR3 spells CASSQTVLDTGELFF. The CDR3 nucleotides read TGTGCCAGCAGCCAAACGGTGCTTGACACCGGGGAGCTGTTTTTT. The J gene is TRBJ2-2, the V gene TRBV3-1 (or the pseudogene TRBV3-2); D remains unclear. This CDR3 has 15 residues. The ends were cut back, 2 bases at V and 3 bases at J, with 10 bases in the middle. CDR1 and CDR2 from the germline V gene are LGHDT and YNNKEL (reference sequence).

This sequence joins TRBV2 and TRBJ2-1; D is uncertain. V lost 3 bases and J lost 11, with 11 bases in between. The CDR3 totals 12 residues. Germline lookup yields CDR1 SNHLY and CDR2 FYNNEI. This CDR3 reads CASSDLRQQQFF. CDR3 nucleotides: TGTGCCAGCAGTGATCTTCGACAACAGCAGTTCTTC.

V and J are TRBV10-3 and TRBJ1-5; 7 nucleotides agree with TRBD1. The V and J ends lost 6 bases and 3 bases, in that order; junction bases with no gene match: 5. Germline assignment: CDR1 ENHRY and CDR2 SYGVKD. This CDR3 is 14 amino acids long. The CDR3 sequence is CAISVTGDNQPQHF. The CDR3 bases are TGTGCCATCAGCGTAACAGGGGACAATCAGCCCCAGCATTTT.

The genes are TRBV4-1 and TRBJ2-7; D is unresolved. This CDR3 has 16 amino acids. Germline CDR1 is MGHRA and CDR2 is YSYEKL. With 4 bases removed from V and 5 bases from J, the gap between germline ends came to 21 bases. DNA of the CDR3: TGCGCCAGCAGCCTTAAGGGCTACCTAAGCGTCCACGAGCAGTACTTC. It encodes CASSLKGYLSVHEQYF.

The chain carries TRBV12-5 and TRBJ1-2; 8 bases are a match to TRBD1. V gave up 2 bases and J gave up 4 bases; unmatched junction bases: 6. The CDR3 is 15 amino acids. Germline V CDR1 and CDR2: LGHNT, FRNRAP. The CDR3 bases are TGTGCTAGTGGTTTGATCCAGGGGGCTCGCTATGGCTACACCTTC. Encoded protein: CASGLIQGARYGYTF.

This chain joins TRBV24-1 and TRBJ2-7; 7 bases align to TRBD2. CDR3 size: 15 residues. V lost 3 bases to trimming and J lost 5 bases; unmatched junction nucleotides: 9. The V gene's germline CDR1 is KGHDR and CDR2 SFDVKD. The CDR3 loop is CATSDARETIHEQYF. DNA of the CDR3: TGTGCCACCAGTGATGCGCGGGAGACCATCCACGAGCAGTACTTC.

V gene TRBV4-1 combines with J gene TRBJ1-1; no definite D call. CDR1 and CDR2 (germline): MGHRA, YSYEKL. This CDR3 is built from 13 residues. V dropped 1 base and J dropped 2 bases, with 5 bases sitting between them. The CDR3 coding sequence is TGCGCCAGCAGCCAAGCGGTAAACACTGAAGCTTTCTTT. Protein sequence: CASSQAVNTEAFF.

The chain links TRBV7-2 to TRBJ1-5, with 7 bases aligning to TRBD1. Germline CDR1 reads SGHTA; CDR2 reads FQGNSA. V lost 4 bases and J lost 9; bases outside the gene matches: 9. CDR3 length: 14 amino acids. Here the CDR3 reads CASSSDREFRPQHF. The CDR3 nucleotides read TGTGCCAGCAGCTCCGACAGGGAATTTCGGCCCCAGCATTTT.

The chain employs TRBV4-1 and TRBJ1-3; D unresolved. The CDR3 runs 15 residues. Looked up from germline, CDR1 is MGHRA and CDR2 is YSYEKL. Trimming took off 2 bases at V and 2 bases at J, with 10 bases between the two ends. The CDR3 region has the DNA TGCGCCAGCAGCCAACCTCGAGAACCTGGAAACACCATATATTTT. This gives the protein CASSQPREPGNTIYF.

CDR3 in amino acids: CASSTRRGRGDIQYF. CDR3 DNA: TGTGCCAGCAGCACAAGAAGGGGGCGCGGGGACATTCAGTACTTC. The chain is built from TRBV7-2 and TRBJ2-4; possibly TRBD1 for D (7 bases). V shed 5 bases and J shed 8 bases, with 19 bases lying between them. Germline values: CDR1 SGHTA, CDR2 FQGNSA. The CDR3 length is 15 residues.

The table lists this clone with a few counts. The chain links TRBV18 to TRBJ2-1, with unresolved D. Germline V lookup: CDR1 KGHSH, CDR2 LQKENI. The V gene lost 3 bases and the J gene lost 2 bases, with 5 bases spanning the gap. This CDR3 has 13 residues. CDR3 residues: CASSPGPYNEQFF. CDR3 DNA: TGTGCCAGCTCACCCGGACCCTACAATGAGCAGTTCTTC.

The J gene is TRBJ2-7, the V gene TRBV14; TRBD2 matches 11 bases. V shed 4 bases and J 12 bases; nucleotides not matched to a gene: 8. Germline values: CDR1 SGHDN, CDR2 FVKESK. CDR3 length: 13 amino acids. The CDR3 sequence is CASSLLAGAPPYF. The CDR3 nucleotides read TGTGCCAGCAGCCTACTAGCGGGAGCTCCACCGTACTTC.

The chain couples TRBV5-1 to TRBJ1-4, with TRBD1 matching over 10 bases. V gave up 4 bases and J gave up 5 bases; unmatched junction bases: 5. The germline gives CDR1 SGHRS, CDR2 YFSETQ. The CDR3 runs to 15 residues. DNA of the CDR3: TGCGCCAGCAGCCTCAGGACAGGGGGGAATGAAAAACTGTTTTTT. Amino acids: CASSLRTGGNEKLFF.

V gene TRBV19 combines with J gene TRBJ1-1; D might be TRBD1 (5 bases). V was cut by 5 bases and J by 4 bases, with 23 bases left in between. The CDR3 is 17 residues long. Germline loops: CDR1 LNHDA, CDR2 SQIVND (reference sequence). The DNA of the CDR3 is TGTGCCAGTAGTCCCCATAGGGCCCGGGGCTTGGGCACTGAAGCTTTCTTT. Amino acids: CASSPHRARGLGTEAFF.

This clone was observed a single time. The chain couples TRBV9 to TRBJ2-1, with D tentatively TRBD2 (6 bases). Germline V gene data show CDR1 as SGDLS and CDR2 as YYNGEE. The CDR3 length is 13 residues. Trimming took off 3 bases at V and 4 bases at J, with 8 bases between the two ends. Written as DNA, the CDR3 is TGTGCCAGCAGCGCCGGGGGTTACAATGAGCAGTTCTTC. It translates to CASSAGGYNEQFF.